This TCR beta chain was found in a study of human T cells and chemical hapten exposure. Whole-study context: The sensitizing agent was 2% DPC, placed on roughly 2 cm by roughly 2 cm of upper inner arm skin.

At least ten counts were recorded for this clonotype. The time point here: patch test 1, 2 weeks after DPC sensitization. Treatment indicated: therapeutic diphenylcyclopropenone sensitization with weekly scalp DPC. Researchers sampled blood before each patch test went on. Germline values: CDR1 SQVTM, CDR2 ANQGSEA. Trimming pared 1 base from V and 0 bases from J, leaving 5 bases between. CDR3 length: 13 residues. One entry per CDR3 protein, called by TCRdb with MiXCR from the RACE reads. The sample yields 340,000 or so distinct CDR3 sequences, 5.5% to 8% seen once. The TCR was taken from a woman aged 18-29 years with alopecia areata. Some clones in this sample may be carry-over from other donors' samples. This specimen was whole blood, taken in connection with sensitization to the hapten diphenylcyclopropenone (DPC). The V and J genes are TRBV29-1 and TRBJ2-3; D uncertain. CDR3 sequence reads: CSVEGTSTDTQYF. The CDR3 bases are TGCAGCGTTGAAGGGACGAGCACAGATACGCAGTATTTT.